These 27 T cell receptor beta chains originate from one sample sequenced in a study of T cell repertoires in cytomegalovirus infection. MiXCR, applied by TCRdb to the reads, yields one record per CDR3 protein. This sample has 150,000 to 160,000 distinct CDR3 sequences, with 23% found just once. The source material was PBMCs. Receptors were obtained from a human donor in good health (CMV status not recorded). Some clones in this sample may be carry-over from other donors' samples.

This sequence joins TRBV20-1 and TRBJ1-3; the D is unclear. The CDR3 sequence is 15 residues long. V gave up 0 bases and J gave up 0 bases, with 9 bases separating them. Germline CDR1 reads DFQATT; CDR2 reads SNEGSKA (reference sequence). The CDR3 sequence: CSARDKHYSGNTIYF. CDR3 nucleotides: TGCAGTGCTAGAGATAAGCATTACTCTGGAAACACCATATATTTT.

CDR3 in amino acids: CATSDSNGDKAYEQYF. The CDR3 nucleotides read TGTGCCACCAGTGACTCAAACGGCGACAAAGCCTACGAGCAGTACTTC. The chain carries TRBV24-1 and TRBJ2-7, with D unresolved. The CDR3 is 16 amino acids. V lost 4 bases and J 2 bases, leaving 17 bases between the germline ends. CDR1 is KGHDR and CDR2 is SFDVKD in the germline V gene.

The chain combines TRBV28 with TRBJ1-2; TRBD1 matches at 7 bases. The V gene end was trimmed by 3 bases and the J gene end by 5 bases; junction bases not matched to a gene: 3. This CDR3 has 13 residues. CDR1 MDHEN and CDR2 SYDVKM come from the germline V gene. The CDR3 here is CASSLPGQYGYTF. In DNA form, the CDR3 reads TGTGCCAGCAGTTTGCCGGGACAGTATGGCTACACCTTC.

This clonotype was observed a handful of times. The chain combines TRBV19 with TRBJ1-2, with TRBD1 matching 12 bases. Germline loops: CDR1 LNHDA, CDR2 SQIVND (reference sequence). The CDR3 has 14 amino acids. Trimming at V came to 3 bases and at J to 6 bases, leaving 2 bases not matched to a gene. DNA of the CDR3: TGTGCCAGTAGTATCGGGACAGGGGGCGATGGCTACACCTTC. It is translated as CASSIGTGGDGYTF.

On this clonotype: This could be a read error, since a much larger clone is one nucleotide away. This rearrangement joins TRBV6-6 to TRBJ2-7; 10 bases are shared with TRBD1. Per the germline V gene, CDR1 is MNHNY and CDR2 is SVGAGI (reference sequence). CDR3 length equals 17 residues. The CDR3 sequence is CARSYGGTRDRGGEQYF. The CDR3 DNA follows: TGTGCCAGGAGTTACGGGGGGACCCGGGACAGGGGCGGCGAGCAGTACTTC.

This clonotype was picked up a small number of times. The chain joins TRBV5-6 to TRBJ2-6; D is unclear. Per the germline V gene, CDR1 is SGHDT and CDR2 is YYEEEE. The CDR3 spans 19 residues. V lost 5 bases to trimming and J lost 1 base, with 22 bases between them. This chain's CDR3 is CASRMRLNHDGSGANVLTF. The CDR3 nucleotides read TGTGCCAGCAGGATGAGACTCAATCACGACGGGTCTGGGGCCAACGTCCTGACTTTC.

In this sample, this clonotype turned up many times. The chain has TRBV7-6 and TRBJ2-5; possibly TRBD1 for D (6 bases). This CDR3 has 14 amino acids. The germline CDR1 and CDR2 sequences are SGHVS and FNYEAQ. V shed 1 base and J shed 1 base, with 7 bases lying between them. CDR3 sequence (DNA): TGTGCCAGCAGCTTAGAGGACAGCCAAGAGACCCAGTACTTC. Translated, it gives CASSLEDSQETQYF.

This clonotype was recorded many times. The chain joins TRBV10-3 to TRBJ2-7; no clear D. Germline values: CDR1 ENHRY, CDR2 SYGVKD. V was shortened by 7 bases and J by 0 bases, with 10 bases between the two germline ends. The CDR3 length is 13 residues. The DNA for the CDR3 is TGTGCCATCATGGACGGCAGCTCCTACGAGCAGTACTTC. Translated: CAIMDGSSYEQYF.

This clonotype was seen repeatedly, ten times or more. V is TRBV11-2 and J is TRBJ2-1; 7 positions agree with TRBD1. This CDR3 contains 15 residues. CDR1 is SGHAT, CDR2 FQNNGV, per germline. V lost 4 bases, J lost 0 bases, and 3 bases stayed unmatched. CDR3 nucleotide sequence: TGTGCCAGCAGCTGGGACAGATACTCCTACAATGAGCAGTTCTTC. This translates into CASSWDRYSYNEQFF.

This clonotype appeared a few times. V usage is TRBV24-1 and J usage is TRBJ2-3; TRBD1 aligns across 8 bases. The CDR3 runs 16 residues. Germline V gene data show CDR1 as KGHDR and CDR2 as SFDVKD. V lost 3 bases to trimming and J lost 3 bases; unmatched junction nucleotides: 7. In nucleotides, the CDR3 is TGTGCCACCAGTGATATGCAGGGGGCAGGTACAGATACGCAGTATTTT. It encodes CATSDMQGAGTDTQYF.

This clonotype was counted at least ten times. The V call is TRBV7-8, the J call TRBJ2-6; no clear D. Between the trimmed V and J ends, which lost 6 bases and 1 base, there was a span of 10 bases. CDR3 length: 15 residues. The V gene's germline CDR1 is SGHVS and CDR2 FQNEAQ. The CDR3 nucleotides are TGTGCCAGCAGAAAAGGGCCATCTGGGGCCAACGTCCTGACTTTC. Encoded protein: CASRKGPSGANVLTF.

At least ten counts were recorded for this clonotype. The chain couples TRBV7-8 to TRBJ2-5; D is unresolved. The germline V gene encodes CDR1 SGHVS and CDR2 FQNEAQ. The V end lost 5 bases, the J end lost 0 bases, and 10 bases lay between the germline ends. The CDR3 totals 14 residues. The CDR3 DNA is TGTGCCAGCAGCCCCCCTATGTACCAAGAGACCCAGTACTTC. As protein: CASSPPMYQETQYF.

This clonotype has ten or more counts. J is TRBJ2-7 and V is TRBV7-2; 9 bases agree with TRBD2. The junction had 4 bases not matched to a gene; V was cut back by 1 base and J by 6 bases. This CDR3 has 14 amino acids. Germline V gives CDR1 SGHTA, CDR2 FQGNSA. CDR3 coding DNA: TGTGCCAGCAGCTTAGTAAGGCGGGAGGGCGAGCAGTACTTC. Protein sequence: CASSLVRREGEQYF.

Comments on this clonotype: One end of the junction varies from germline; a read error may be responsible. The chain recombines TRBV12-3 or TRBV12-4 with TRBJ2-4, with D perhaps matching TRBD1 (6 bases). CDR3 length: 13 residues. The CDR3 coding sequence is TGTGCCAGCAGTTCGACAGGTGGGAACATTCGGTACTTC. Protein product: CASSSTGGNIRYF.

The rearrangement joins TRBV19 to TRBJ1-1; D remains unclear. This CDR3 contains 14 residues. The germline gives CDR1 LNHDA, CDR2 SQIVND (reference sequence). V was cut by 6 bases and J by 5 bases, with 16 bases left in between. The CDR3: CASRDFTGGTEAFF. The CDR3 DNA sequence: TGTGCCAGTAGGGACTTCACCGGAGGTACTGAAGCTTTCTTT.

The CDR3 DNA reads TGTGCCAGCAGTTCAGGGGTAGGAAATCAGCCCCAGCATTTT. Protein: CASSSGVGNQPQHF. The chain couples TRBV2 to TRBJ1-5; tentatively, D is TRBD1 (6 bases). The ends were cut back, 5 bases at V and 4 bases at J, with 12 bases in the middle. CDR3 length equals 14 residues. Germline CDR1 reads SNHLY; CDR2 reads FYNNEI.

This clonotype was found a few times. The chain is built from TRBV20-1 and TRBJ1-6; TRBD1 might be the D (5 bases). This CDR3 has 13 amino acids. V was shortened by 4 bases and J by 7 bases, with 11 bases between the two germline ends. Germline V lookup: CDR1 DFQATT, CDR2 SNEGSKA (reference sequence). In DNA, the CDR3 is TGCAGTGCTACTCCGGGGGTAAATTCACCCCTCCACTTT. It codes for CSATPGVNSPLHF.

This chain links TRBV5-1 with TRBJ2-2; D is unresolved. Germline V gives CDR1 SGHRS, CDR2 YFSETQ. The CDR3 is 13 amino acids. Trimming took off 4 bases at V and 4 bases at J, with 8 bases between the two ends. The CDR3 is CASSPHPTGELFF. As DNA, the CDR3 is TGCGCCAGCAGCCCCCATCCCACCGGGGAGCTGTTTTTT. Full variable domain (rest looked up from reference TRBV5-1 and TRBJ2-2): KAGVTQTPRYLIKTRGQQVTLSCSPISGHRSVSWYQQTPGQGLQFLFEYFSETQRNKGNFPGRFSGRQFSNSRSEMNVSTLELGDSALYLCASSPHPTGELFFGEGSRLTVL.

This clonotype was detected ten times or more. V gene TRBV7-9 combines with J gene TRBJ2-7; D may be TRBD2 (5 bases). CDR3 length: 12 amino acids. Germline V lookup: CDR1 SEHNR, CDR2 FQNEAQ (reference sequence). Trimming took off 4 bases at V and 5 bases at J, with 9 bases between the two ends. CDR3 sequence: CASSWSGNEQYF. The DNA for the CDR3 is TGTGCCAGCAGCTGGTCGGGGAACGAGCAGTACTTC.

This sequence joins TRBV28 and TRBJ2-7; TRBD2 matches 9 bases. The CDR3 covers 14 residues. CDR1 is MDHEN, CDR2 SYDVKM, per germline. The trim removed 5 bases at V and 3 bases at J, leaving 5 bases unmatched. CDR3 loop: CASSTSGSNYEQYF. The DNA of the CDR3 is TGTGCCAGCAGTACTAGCGGGTCCAACTACGAGCAGTACTTC. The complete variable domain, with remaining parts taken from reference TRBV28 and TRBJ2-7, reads DVKVTQSSRYLVKRTGEKVFLECVQDMDHENMFWYRQDPGLGLRLIYFSYDVKMKEKGDIPEGYSVSREKKERFSLILESASTNQTSMYLCASSTSGSNYEQYFGPGTRLTVT.

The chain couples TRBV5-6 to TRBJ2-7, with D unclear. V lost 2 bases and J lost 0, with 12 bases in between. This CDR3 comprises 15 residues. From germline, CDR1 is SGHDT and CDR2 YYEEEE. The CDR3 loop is CASSFSTVSSYEQYF. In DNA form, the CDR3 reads TGTGCCAGCAGCTTCAGTACCGTTAGCTCCTACGAGCAGTACTTC. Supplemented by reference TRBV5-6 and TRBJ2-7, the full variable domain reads DAGVTQSPTHLIKTRGQQVTLRCSPKSGHDTVSWYQQALGQGPQFIFQYYEEEERQRGNFPDRFSGHQFPNYSSELNVNALLLGDSALYLCASSFSTVSSYEQYFGPGTRLTVT.

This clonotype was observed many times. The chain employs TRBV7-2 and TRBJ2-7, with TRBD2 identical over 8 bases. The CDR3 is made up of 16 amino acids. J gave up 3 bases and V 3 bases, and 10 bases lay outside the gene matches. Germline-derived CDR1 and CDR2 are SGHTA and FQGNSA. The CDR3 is CASSFSPIAGSYEQYF. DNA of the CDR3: TGTGCCAGCAGCTTTAGCCCTATAGCGGGGAGCTACGAGCAGTACTTC.

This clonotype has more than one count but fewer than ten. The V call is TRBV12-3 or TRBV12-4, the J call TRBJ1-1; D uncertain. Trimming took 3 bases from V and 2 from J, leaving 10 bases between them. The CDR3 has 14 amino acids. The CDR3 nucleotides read TGTGCCAGCAGTTTGGATTCGATCAACACTGAAGCTTTCTTT. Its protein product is CASSLDSINTEAFF.

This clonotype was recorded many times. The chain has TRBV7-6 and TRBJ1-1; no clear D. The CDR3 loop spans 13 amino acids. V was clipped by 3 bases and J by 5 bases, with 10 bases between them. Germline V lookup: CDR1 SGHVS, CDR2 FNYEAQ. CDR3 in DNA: TGTGCCAGCAGCTTGGACGAAAAGACTGAAGCTTTCTTT. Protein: CASSLDEKTEAFF. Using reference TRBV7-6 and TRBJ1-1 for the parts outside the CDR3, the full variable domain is GAGVSQSPRYKVTKRGQDVALRCDPISGHVSLYWYRQALGQGPEFLTYFNYEAQQDKSGLPNDRFSAERPEGSISTLTIQRTEQRDSAMYRCASSLDEKTEAFFGQGTRLTVV.

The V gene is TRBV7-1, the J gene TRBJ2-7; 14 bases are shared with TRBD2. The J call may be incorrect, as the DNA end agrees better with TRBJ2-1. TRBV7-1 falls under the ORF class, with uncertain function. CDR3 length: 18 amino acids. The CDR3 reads CASSSPGTSGSPTYEQFF. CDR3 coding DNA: TGTGCCAGCAGCTCCCCCGGGACTAGCGGGAGTCCGACCTACGAGCAGTTCTTC.

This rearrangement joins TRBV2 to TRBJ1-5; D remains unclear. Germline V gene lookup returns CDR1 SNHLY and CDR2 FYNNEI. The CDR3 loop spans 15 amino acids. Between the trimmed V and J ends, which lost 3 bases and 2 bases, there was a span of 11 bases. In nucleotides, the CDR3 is TGTGCCAGCAGTGAGGTTTTGAGGGGCAATCAGCCCCAGCATTTT. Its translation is CASSEVLRGNQPQHF.

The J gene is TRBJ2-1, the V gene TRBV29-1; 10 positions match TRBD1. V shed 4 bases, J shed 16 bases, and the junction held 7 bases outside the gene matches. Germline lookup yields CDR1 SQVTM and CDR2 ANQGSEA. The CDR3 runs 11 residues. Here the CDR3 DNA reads TGCAGCGTTGGGACAGGGGGTCAAGGTTTCTTC. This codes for CSVGTGGQGFF.